The T cell receptor beta chain under discussion was sequenced for a study of cytomegalovirus exposure and HLA in healthy donors. Comments on this clone: Its antigen is undetermined.

The donors formed part of the approximately 130-subject validation cohort, distinct from the approximately 670-subject first cohort. Study-level results: Confirmation in vitro established that three CMV-associated chains were specific for CMV antigens. Cytomegalovirus association was listed for 150 to 200 TCR beta chains. TCR clusters originating in the first cohort tended to co-occur in the approximately 120 validation repertoires, according to a later analysis.

The data were produced by immunoSEQ multiplex PCR, yet TCRdb's version contains in-frame clones alone and is incomplete. The sample lists 140,000 to 150,000 clones; about 94% were seen once. The CDR3 sequence is 14 residues long. Germline values: CDR1 KGHSH, CDR2 LQKENI. Trimming cost V 3 bases and J 1 base, with 9 bases left between them. Sample: PBMCs. The chain joins TRBV18 to TRBJ1-1, with D perhaps TRBD1 (5 bases). This sequence originates from a man aged 18 to 29 in good health and CMV-seropositive. CDR3 coding DNA: TGTGCCAGCTCACCTGGCGGGGCGAACACTGAAGCTTTCTTT. This encodes CASSPGGANTEAFF.